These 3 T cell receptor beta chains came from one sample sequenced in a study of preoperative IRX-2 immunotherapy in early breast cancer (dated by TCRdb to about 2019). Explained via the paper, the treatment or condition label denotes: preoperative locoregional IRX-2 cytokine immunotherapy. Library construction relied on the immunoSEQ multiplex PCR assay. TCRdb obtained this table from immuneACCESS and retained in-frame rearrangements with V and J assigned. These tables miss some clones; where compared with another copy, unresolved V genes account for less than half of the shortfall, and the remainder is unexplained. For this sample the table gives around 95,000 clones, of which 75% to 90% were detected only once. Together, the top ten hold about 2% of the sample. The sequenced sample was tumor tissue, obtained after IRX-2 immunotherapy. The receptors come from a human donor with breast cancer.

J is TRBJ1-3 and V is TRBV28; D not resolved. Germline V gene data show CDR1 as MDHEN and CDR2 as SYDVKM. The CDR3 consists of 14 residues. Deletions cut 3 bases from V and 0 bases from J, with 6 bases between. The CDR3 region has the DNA TGTGCCAGCAGTTTTAGCATCTCTGGAAACACCATATATTTT. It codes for CASSFSISGNTIYF.

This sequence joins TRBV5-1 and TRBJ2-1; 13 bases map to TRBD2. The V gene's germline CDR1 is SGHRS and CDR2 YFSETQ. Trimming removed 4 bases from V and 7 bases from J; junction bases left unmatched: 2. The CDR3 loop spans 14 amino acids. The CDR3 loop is CASSPGLAGNEQFF. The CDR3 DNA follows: TGCGCCAGCAGCCCGGGACTAGCGGGGAATGAGCAGTTCTTC.

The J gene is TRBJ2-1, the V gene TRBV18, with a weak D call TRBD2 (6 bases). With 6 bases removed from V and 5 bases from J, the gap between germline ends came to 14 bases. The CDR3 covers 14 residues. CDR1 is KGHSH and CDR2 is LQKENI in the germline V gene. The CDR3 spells CASSPGLGDNEQFF. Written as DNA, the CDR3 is TGTGCCAGCTCCCCGGGACTGGGGGACAATGAGCAGTTCTTC.